The 15 T cell receptor beta chains below were found in one sample sequenced in a study of CD8+ T cells in alopecia areata. RNA, once extracted, was reverse transcribed into cDNA for use as the sequencing template. Generated by immunoSEQ multiplex PCR, the TCRdb table keeps only in-frame clones and is missing some. The sample holds 110,000 or so clones, roughly 60% seen once. Specified treatment: oral pan-JAK inhibitor, 5-10 mg twice daily. The sample in question was CD8+ T cells sorted from blood, obtained at week 4, from a patient treated with tofacitinib. The receptors stem from a human donor with alopecia areata.

V gene TRBV27 combines with J gene TRBJ1-1; D gene ambiguous. This CDR3 region has 13 residues. Germline V gene sequence: CDR1 MNHEY, CDR2 SMNVEV (reference sequence). With 5 bases removed from V and 3 bases from J, the gap between germline ends came to 10 bases. The CDR3 region has the DNA TGTGCCAGCAGTCCCTCAGAAGACACTGAAGCTTTCTTT. This translates into CASSPSEDTEAFF.

V gene TRBV5-1 combines with J gene TRBJ2-5, with D hard to call. Trimming took off 3 bases at V and 1 base at J, with 13 bases between the two ends. Germline CDR1 is SGHRS and CDR2 is YFSETQ. The CDR3 sequence is 15 residues long. CDR3 DNA sequence: TGCGCCAGCAGCTCCGAAGCCCCTTTCCAAGAGACCCAGTACTTC. This codes for CASSSEAPFQETQYF.

The J gene is TRBJ2-7, the V gene TRBV29-1; D not certain. V lost 4 bases and J 0 bases, leaving 4 bases between the germline ends. The germline CDR1 and CDR2 sequences are SQVTM and ANQGSEA. This CDR3 has 11 amino acids. CDR3 protein: CSVGSSYEQYF. DNA for the CDR3: TGCAGCGTTGGAAGCTCCTACGAGCAGTACTTC.

The chain uses TRBV7-8 and TRBJ2-7; D not certain. Per the germline V gene, CDR1 is SGHVS and CDR2 is FQNEAQ. The CDR3 is 13 residues long. The germline V and J ends were trimmed by 1 base and 1 base, with 5 bases remaining between them. CDR3 amino acids: CASSLVPSYEQYF. The CDR3 bases are TGTGCCAGCAGCTTAGTACCATCCTACGAGCAGTACTTC. The variable domain in full, completed from reference TRBV7-8 and TRBJ2-7, reads GAGVSQSPRYKVAKRGQDVALRCDPISGHVSLFWYQQALGQGPEFLTYFQNEAQLDKSGLPSDRFFAERPEGSVSTLKIQRTQQEDSAVYLCASSLVPSYEQYFGPGTRLTVT.

This clone was picked up a small number of times. This chain links TRBV5-1 with TRBJ2-1; no reliable D call. Germline assignment: CDR1 SGHRS and CDR2 YFSETQ. V shed 4 bases and J shed 7 bases, with 21 bases lying between them. The CDR3 runs 16 residues. The CDR3 DNA reads as TGCGCCAGCAGCCTCGGGTTAGAAGGGCCGTGGAATGAGCAGTTCTTC. Protein sequence: CASSLGLEGPWNEQFF.

The CDR3 spells CASSLDGSGGQYADTQYF. Here the CDR3 DNA reads TGTGCCAGCAGCTTAGATGGCAGCGGGGGCCAGTACGCAGATACGCAGTATTTT. This chain links TRBV13 with TRBJ2-3; TRBD2 matches at 8 bases. The germline V gene has CDR1 PRHDT and CDR2 FYEKMQ (reference sequence). Trimming cost V 1 base and J 4 bases; bases outside gene matches: 13. This CDR3 contains 18 residues.

This chain joins TRBV4-3 and TRBJ2-1; no clear D. V shed 3 bases and J shed 7 bases, with 4 bases lying between them. Germline loops: CDR1 LGHNA, CDR2 YSLEER. The CDR3 has 11 residues. The CDR3 DNA sequence: TGCGCCAGCAGCCAGGGAAATGAGCAGTTCTTC. Translation gives CASSQGNEQFF.

This clone was counted only a few times. The rearrangement links TRBV4-3 to TRBJ2-5; the D gene is possibly TRBD1 (5 bases). CDR1 is LGHNA, CDR2 YSLEER, per germline. The CDR3 runs 15 residues. Trimming removed 1 base from V and 3 bases from J, with 12 bases in between. The CDR3 reads CASSQVETEEETQYF. DNA for the CDR3: TGCGCCAGCAGCCAAGTTGAGACAGAAGAAGAGACCCAGTACTTC.

The chain carries TRBV19 and TRBJ1-1; tentative D call: TRBD1 (6 bases). There are 12 residues in the CDR3. Germline-derived CDR1 and CDR2 are LNHDA and SQIVND (reference sequence). With 5 bases removed from V and 5 bases from J, the gap between germline ends came to 9 bases. The CDR3 DNA reads TGTGCCAGTAGTCCCGGGACAACTGAAGCTTTCTTT. Its protein product is CASSPGTTEAFF.

V and J are TRBV7-2 and TRBJ2-6; no reliable D call. Per germline, CDR1 SGHTA and CDR2 FQGNSA. The CDR3 covers 15 residues. Trimming removed 2 bases from V and 0 bases from J, with 5 bases in between. The CDR3 sequence is CASSLIDSGANVLTF. The CDR3 coding sequence is TGTGCCAGCAGCTTAATAGACTCTGGGGCCAACGTCCTGACTTTC.

This clone appeared once. This chain links TRBV30 with TRBJ1-5; unclear D gene. This CDR3 has 13 amino acids. Trimming shortened V by 6 bases and J by 2 bases, and 11 bases separated the two germline ends. The germline V gene encodes CDR1 GTSNPN and CDR2 SVGIG (reference sequence). The CDR3 nucleotides read TGTGCCTGTGCAGTATTCGGCAATCAGCCCCAGCATTTT. Its protein is CACAVFGNQPQHF. Full variable domain (missing parts from reference TRBV30 and TRBJ1-5): SQTIHQWPATLVQPVGSPLSLECTVEGTSNPNLYWYRQAAGRGLQLLFYSVGIGQISSEVPQNLSASRPQDRQFILSSKKLLLSDSGFYLCACAVFGNQPQHFGDGTRLSIL.

This clone came up a few times. This rearrangement joins TRBV29-1 to TRBJ2-2; D unresolved. V was trimmed by 0 bases and J by 6 bases, leaving 8 bases between them. Germline V gene data show CDR1 as SQVTM and CDR2 as ANQGSEA. The CDR3 totals 13 residues. CDR3: CSVEDALAGELFF. CDR3 bases: TGCAGCGTTGAAGATGCCTTGGCCGGGGAGCTGTTTTTT.

The chain combines TRBV27 with TRBJ2-3; 15 bases map to TRBD2. This CDR3 has 17 amino acids. Germline values: CDR1 MNHEY, CDR2 SMNVEV (reference sequence). The ends lost 5 bases at V and 6 bases at J; junction bases unmatched: 9. The CDR3 region is CASSTGLAGGGGDTQYF. CDR3 in DNA: TGTGCCAGCAGTACAGGACTAGCGGGGGGGGGCGGGGATACGCAGTATTTT.

This clone was detected only a few times. V and J are TRBV6-5 and TRBJ2-5; TRBD1 matches at 7 bases. Germline V gives CDR1 MNHEY, CDR2 SVGAGI. CDR3 length: 14 residues. V was pared by 5 bases and J by 4 bases, with 7 bases of the junction left unmatched. The CDR3 DNA reads TGTGCCAGCAGTAGATGGGACAGAGCAGAGACCCAGTACTTC. Translation: CASSRWDRAETQYF.

The J gene is TRBJ2-1, the V gene TRBV19; 8 bases match TRBD1. The CDR3 has 13 amino acids. Germline V CDR1 and CDR2: LNHDA, SQIVND (reference sequence). V lost 9 bases and J lost 9; bases outside the gene matches: 10. DNA for the CDR3: TGTGCCAGCAGCTTTTCAGGGGGCGGTGAGCAGTTCTTC. Translation: CASSFSGGGEQFF.